The rows below give T cell receptor beta chains drawn from one sample of a study of blood T cell repertoires in COVID-19. TCRdb's copy holds only in-frame clones and misses some; the assay was immunoSEQ multiplex PCR. The repertoire holds approximately 290,000 clones, around 90% seen once, with approximately 4.5% in the top ten. Sequencing used PBMCs or T cells enriched from blood (not recorded which). Receptors originate from a woman aged 18-29 years with acute COVID-19. The CDR3 runs from the conserved cysteine through the conserved F or W. The order of the fields is V gene, clone size, D gene, J gene, CDR3 DNA, CDR3 protein. A D gene is named only where the DNA matches it firmly. Not every row has a clone size; where given, it reads once, few, many or a size class.

TRBV6-1	-	-	TRBJ1-2	TGTGCCAGCAGTGAATCAGTGGGGCTAGGCCGAGCTAACTATGGCTACACCTTC	CASSESVGLGRANYGYTF
TRBV6-1	-	-	TRBJ1-5	TGTGCCAGCAGTCCCATTACAGGGAACCAGCCCCAGCATTTT	CASSPITGNQPQHF
TRBV7-9	-	TRBD2	TRBJ2-1	TGTGCCAGCAGCCGGGGACTAGCGGTCTACAATGAGCAGTTCTTC	CASSRGLAVYNEQFF
TRBV4-2	-	-	TRBJ2-7	TGTGCCAGCAGCCAAGACTCGGACTTCTACGAGCAGTACTTC	CASSQDSDFYEQYF
TRBV28	-	TRBD1	TRBJ1-2	TGTGCCAGCAGTCCCGGGACAGCGAGGGTATATGGCTACACCTTC	CASSPGTARVYGYTF
TRBV2	few	TRBD1	TRBJ1-4	TGTGCCAGCAGTGGAATGGGACAGGGAAGTGAAAAACTGTTTTTT	CASSGMGQGSEKLFF
TRBV6-1	-	-	TRBJ2-7	TGTGCCAGCAGTGAAATGACACAGGACGCCTACGAGCAGTACTTC	CASSEMTQDAYEQYF
TRBV27	-	-	TRBJ2-7	TGTGCCAGCAGTTTATCGCTCGCGGGTACTTACGAGCAGTACTTC	CASSLSLAGTYEQYF
TRBV20-1	-	-	TRBJ2-1	TGCAGTGCTAGTACGCGAAATGAGCAGTTCTTC	CSASTRNEQFF
TRBV24-1	-	-	TRBJ2-1	TGTGCCACCAGTAGCTCCAGGGTACATGAGCAGTTCTTC	CATSSSRVHEQFF
TRBV7-3	-	TRBD2	TRBJ2-1	TGTGCCAGCAGCCTTGGACTAGCGGGAGTCGTTGAGCAGTTCTTC	CASSLGLAGVVEQFF
TRBV28	-	-	TRBJ1-5	TGTGCCAGTTTCATGAGGGATCAGCCCCAGCATTTT	CASFMRDQPQHF
TRBV27	-	-	TRBJ1-1	TGTGCCAGCAGTCTGTCGGGGGGCACTGAAGCTTTCTTT	CASSLSGGTEAFF
TRBV27	-	TRBD2	TRBJ2-3	TGTGCCAGCACCCTTCTGGCGGGAGTCATGGATACGCAGTATTTT	CASTLLAGVMDTQYF
TRBV5-8	-	TRBD1	TRBJ2-7	TGTGCCAGCAGCTTGAGGAGACAGGGGGGGGGCGAGCAGTACTTC	CASSLRRQGGGEQYF
TRBV28	-	-	TRBJ2-7	TGTGCCAGCATACCCTCGGCAGGGGCACGGTCCTACGAGCAGTACTTC	CASIPSAGARSYEQYF
TRBV6-5	-	-	TRBJ1-5	TGTGCCAGCAGCCGAACAGGGTCCAAGAATCAGCCCCAGCATTTT	CASSRTGSKNQPQHF
TRBV9	-	-	TRBJ1-2	TGTGCCAGCAGCTCAGGGGAAACTAACTATGGCTACACCTTC	CASSSGETNYGYTF
TRBV28	-	-	TRBJ2-1	TGTGCCAGCAGAGGAGGGCGTTTTACTGTCGATGAGCAGTTCTTC	CASRGGRFTVDEQFF
TRBV7-7	-	-	TRBJ2-1	TGTGCTAGCAGCTTAGTGGAGGGGCATAATGAGCAGTTCTTC	CASSLVEGHNEQFF
TRBV7-2	few	-	TRBJ2-5	TGTGCCAGCAGCTTTAGGGGGAGCTACCAAGAGACCCAGTACTTC	CASSFRGSYQETQYF
TRBV28	-	TRBD1	TRBJ1-2	TGTGCCAGCAGGGGGGGGACAGGACTAAACACCTTC	CASRGGTGLNTF
TRBV9	-	-	TRBJ2-7	TGTGCCAGCAGCTCCGAGGGGGGGTCCTACGAGCAGTACTTC	CASSSEGGSYEQYF
TRBV27	once	-	TRBJ1-1	TGTGCCAGCAGTTTGAGTGGGCTAGCGAACACTGAAGCTTTCTTT	CASSLSGLANTEAFF
TRBV3-1/TRBV3-2	-	-	TRBJ2-1	TGTGCCAGCAGCCAAGATAAGGGCAGGGGAATCTACAATGAGCAGTTCTTC	CASSQDKGRGIYNEQFF
TRBV2	-	-	TRBJ1-5	TGTGCCAGCAATATTCAGGGTAGCAATCAGCCCCAGCATTTT	CASNIQGSNQPQHF
TRBV5-1	-	TRBD1	TRBJ2-1	TGCGCCAGCAGCCAGGACAGGGGCCATGAGCAGTTCTTC	CASSQDRGHEQFF
TRBV21-1	-	-	TRBJ2-1	TGTGCCATCGTGTTAGGCGAGAGAGACAGGGGCCACCAGTTTCGTTACAATGAGCAGTTCTTC	CAIVLGERDRGHQFRYNEQFF
TRBV29-1	-	-	TRBJ1-2	TGCAGCGTTGCAGGGGTTAGGTATGGCTACACCTTC	CSVAGVRYGYTF
TRBV7-9	-	-	TRBJ1-4	TGTGCCAGCAGTGCGTCAAGGGGGTCCGATGCAACTAATGAAAAACTGTTTTTT	CASSASRGSDATNEKLFF
TRBV27	-	TRBD2	TRBJ2-1	TGTGCCAGCTCCCTAGCGGGAATCTCCAATGAGCAGTTCTTC	CASSLAGISNEQFF
TRBV4-1	-	-	TRBJ1-1	TGCGCCAGCAGCCAAGACAATCTCAGGACTATGAACACTGAAGCTTTCTTT	CASSQDNLRTMNTEAFF
TRBV6-1	once	TRBD1	TRBJ1-3	TGTGCCAGCAGTGAGAGCAGGGGGCAAAAATTACGAAACACCATATATTTT	CASSESRGQKLRNTIYF
TRBV19	once	TRBD1	TRBJ2-3	TGTGCCAGTAGTATCGGACAGGGGGACACAGATACGCAGTATTTT	CASSIGQGDTDTQYF
TRBV19	-	-	TRBJ2-4	TGTGCCAGTAGTTTCCTCCGGGCCCCCGGGGTAGCCAAAAACATTCAGTACTTC	CASSFLRAPGVAKNIQYF
TRBV28	-	-	TRBJ2-1	TGTGCCAGCAGTTTCCCCGGTAATGAGCAGTTCTTC	CASSFPGNEQFF